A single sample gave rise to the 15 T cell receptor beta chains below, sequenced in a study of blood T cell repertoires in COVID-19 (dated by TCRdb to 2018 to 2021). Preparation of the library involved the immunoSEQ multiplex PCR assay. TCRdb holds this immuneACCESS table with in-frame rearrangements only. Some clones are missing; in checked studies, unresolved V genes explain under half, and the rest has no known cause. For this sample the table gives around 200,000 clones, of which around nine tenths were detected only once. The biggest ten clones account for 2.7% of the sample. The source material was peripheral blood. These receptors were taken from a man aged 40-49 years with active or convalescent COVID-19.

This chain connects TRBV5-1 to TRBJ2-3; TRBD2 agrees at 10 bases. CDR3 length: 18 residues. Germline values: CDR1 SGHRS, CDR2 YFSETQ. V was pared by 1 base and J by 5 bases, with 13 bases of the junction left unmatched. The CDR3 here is CASSLKGLAGAWGDTQYF. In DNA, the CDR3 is TGCGCCAGCAGCTTGAAGGGTCTAGCGGGGGCCTGGGGAGATACGCAGTATTTT.

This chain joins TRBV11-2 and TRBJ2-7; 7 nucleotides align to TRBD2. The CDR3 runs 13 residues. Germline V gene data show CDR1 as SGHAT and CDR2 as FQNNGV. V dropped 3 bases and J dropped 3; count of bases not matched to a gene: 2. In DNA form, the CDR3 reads TGTGCCAGCAGCTTGGGGGGGAACTACGAGCAGTACTTC. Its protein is CASSLGGNYEQYF.

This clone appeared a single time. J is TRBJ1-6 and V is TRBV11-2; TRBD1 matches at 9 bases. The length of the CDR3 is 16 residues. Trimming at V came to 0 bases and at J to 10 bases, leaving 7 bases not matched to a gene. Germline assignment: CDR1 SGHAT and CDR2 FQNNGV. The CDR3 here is CASSLDGQGIGSPLHF. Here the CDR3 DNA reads TGTGCCAGCAGCTTAGACGGACAGGGGATAGGATCACCCCTCCACTTT. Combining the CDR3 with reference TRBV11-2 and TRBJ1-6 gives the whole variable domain EAGVAQSPRYKIIEKRQSVAFWCNPISGHATLYWYQQILGQGPKLLIQFQNNGVVDDSQLPKDRFSAERLKGVDSTLKIQPAKLEDSAVYLCASSLDGQGIGSPLHFGNGTRLTVT.

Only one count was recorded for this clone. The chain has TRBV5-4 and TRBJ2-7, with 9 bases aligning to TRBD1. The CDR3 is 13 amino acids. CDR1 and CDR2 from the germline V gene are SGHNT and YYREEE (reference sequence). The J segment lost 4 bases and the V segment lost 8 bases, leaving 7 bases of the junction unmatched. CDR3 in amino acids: CARSGGTGYEQYF. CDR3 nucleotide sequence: TGTGCCAGAAGCGGCGGGACAGGGTACGAGCAGTACTTC.

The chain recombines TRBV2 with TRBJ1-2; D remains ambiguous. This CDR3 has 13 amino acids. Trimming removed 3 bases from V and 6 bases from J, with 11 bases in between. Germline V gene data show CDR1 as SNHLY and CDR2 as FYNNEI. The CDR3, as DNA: TGTGCCAGCAGTGATGGTTATGCGGATGGCTACACCTTC. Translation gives CASSDGYADGYTF.

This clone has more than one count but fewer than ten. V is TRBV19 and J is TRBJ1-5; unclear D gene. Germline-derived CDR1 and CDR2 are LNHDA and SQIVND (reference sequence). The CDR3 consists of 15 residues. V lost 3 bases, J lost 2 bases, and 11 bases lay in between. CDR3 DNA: TGTGCCAGTAGTATCCCAGGCAAGGGCAATCAGCCCCAGCATTTT. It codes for CASSIPGKGNQPQHF.

CDR3 protein: CASSGLAGGHNRELFF. CDR3 DNA sequence: TGTGCCAGCTCGGGGCTAGCGGGGGGGCATAACCGGGAGCTGTTTTTT. This chain joins TRBV7-2 and TRBJ2-2; 12 positions agree with TRBD2. Germline values: CDR1 SGHTA, CDR2 FQGNSA. J was trimmed by 9 bases and V by 8 bases; bases with no gene match: 13. CDR3 size: 16 residues.

The CDR3 DNA follows: TGTGCCAGCAGCTTCTACAGGGACACTGAAGCTTTCTTT. Protein sequence: CASSFYRDTEAFF. The chain combines TRBV7-2 with TRBJ1-1; a possible D gene is TRBD1 (6 bases). Trimming cost V 3 bases and J 3 bases, with 8 bases left between them. CDR1 and CDR2 from the germline V gene are SGHTA and FQGNSA. The CDR3 loop spans 13 amino acids.

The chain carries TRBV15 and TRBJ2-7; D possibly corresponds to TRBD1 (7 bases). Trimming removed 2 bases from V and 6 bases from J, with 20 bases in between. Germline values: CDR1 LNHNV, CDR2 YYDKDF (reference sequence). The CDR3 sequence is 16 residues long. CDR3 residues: CATSRWGAGGIFEQYF. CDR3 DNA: TGTGCCACCAGCAGATGGGGGGCAGGGGGGATTTTCGAGCAGTACTTC.

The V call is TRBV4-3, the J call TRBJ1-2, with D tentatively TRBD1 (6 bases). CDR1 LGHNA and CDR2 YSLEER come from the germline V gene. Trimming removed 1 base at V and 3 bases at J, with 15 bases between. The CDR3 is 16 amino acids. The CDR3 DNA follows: TGCGCCAGCAGCCAAGCTTACAGGGCGGATGACTATGGCTACACCTTC. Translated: CASSQAYRADDYGYTF.

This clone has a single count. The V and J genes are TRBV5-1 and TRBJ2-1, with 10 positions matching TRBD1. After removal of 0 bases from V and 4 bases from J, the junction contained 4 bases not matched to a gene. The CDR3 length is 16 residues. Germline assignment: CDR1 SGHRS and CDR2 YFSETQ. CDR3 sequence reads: CASSLGGQGPYNEQFF. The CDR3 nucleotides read TGCGCCAGCAGCTTGGGGGGACAGGGGCCTTACAATGAGCAGTTCTTC. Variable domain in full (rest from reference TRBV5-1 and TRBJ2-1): KAGVTQTPRYLIKTRGQQVTLSCSPISGHRSVSWYQQTPGQGLQFLFEYFSETQRNKGNFPGRFSGRQFSNSRSEMNVSTLELGDSALYLCASSLGGQGPYNEQFFGPGTRLTVL.

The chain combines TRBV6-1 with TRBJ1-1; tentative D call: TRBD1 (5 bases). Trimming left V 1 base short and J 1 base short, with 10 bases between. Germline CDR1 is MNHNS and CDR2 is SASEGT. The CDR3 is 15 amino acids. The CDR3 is CASSEGRGWNTEAFF. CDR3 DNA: TGTGCCAGCAGTGAAGGAAGGGGCTGGAACACTGAAGCTTTCTTT.

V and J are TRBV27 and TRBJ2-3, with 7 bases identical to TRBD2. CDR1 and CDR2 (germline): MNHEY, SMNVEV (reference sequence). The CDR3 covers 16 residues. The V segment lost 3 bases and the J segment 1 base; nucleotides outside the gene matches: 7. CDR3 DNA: TGTGCCAGCAGTTTGGTCAACCGGGGGGGCACAGATACGCAGTATTTT. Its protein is CASSLVNRGGTDTQYF.

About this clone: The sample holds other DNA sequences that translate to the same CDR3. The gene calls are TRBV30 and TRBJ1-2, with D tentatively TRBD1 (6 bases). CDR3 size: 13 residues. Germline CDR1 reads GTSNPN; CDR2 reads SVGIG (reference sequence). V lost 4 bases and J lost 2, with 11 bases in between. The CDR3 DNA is TGTGCCTGGACTCCTACAGGGAACTATGGCTACACCTTC. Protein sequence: CAWTPTGNYGYTF.

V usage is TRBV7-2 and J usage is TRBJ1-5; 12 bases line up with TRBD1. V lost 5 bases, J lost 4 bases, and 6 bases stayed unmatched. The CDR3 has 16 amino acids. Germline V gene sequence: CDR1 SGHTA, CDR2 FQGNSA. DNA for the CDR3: TGTGCCAGCAGCATGGGACAGGGGGCTTGGAATCAGCCCCAGCATTTT. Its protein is CASSMGQGAWNQPQHF.